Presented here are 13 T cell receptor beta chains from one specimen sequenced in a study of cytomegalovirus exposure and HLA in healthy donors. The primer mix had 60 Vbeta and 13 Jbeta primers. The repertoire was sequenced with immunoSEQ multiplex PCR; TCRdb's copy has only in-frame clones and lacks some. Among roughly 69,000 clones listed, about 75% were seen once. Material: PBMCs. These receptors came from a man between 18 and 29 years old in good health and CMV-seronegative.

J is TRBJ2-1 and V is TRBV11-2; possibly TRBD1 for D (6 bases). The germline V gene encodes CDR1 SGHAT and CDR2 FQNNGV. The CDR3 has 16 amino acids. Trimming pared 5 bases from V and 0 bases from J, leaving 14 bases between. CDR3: CASSPGDGSSYNEQFF. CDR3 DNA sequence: TGTGCCAGCAGCCCAGGGGACGGTAGCTCCTACAATGAGCAGTTCTTC.

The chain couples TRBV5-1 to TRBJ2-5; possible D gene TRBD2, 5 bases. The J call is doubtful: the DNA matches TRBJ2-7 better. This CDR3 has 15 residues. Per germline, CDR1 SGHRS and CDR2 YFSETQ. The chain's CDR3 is CASSLAGQGGYEQYF. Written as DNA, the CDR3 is TGCGCCAGCAGCTTGGCCGGGCAAGGAGGCTACGAGCAGTACTTC.

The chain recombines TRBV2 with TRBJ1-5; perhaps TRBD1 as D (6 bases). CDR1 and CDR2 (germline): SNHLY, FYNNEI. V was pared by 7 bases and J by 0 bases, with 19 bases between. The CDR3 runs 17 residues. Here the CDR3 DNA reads TGTGCCAGCACCCTGGGGGGGGCCCGACCTAGCAATCAGCCCCAGCATTTT. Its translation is CASTLGGARPSNQPQHF.

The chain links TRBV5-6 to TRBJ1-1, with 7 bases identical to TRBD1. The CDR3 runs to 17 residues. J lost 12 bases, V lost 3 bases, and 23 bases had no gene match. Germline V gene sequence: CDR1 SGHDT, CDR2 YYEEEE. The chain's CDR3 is CASSSRTGAGTQRMTFF. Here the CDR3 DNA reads TGTGCCAGCAGCTCCAGGACAGGTGCCGGTACTCAGCGAATGACTTTCTTT.

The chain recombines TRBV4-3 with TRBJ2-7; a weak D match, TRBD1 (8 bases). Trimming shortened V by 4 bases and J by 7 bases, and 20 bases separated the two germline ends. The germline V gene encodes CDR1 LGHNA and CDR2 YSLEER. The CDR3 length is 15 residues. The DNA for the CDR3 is TGCGCCAGCAGCCCCGGACAGGGAGGGGATAGGGAGCAGTACGTC. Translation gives CASSPGQGGDREQYV.

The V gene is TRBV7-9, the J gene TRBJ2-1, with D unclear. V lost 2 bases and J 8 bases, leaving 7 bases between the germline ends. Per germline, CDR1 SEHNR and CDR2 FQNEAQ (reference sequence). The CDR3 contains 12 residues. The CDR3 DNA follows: TGTGCCAGCAGCTTAATCGTCCATGAGCAGTTCTTC. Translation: CASSLIVHEQFF.

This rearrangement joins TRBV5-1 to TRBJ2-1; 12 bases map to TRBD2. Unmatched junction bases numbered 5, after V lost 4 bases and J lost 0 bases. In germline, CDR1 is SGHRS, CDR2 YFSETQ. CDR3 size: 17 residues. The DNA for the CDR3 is TGCGCCAGCAGCCTTGGACTAGCGGGGTTCTCCTACAATGAGCAGTTCTTC. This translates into CASSLGLAGFSYNEQFF.

DNA for the CDR3: TGCGCCAGCAGCCGTATACCGGGACAGGGGTCCCCCTACGAGCAGTACTTC. This encodes CASSRIPGQGSPYEQYF. V gene TRBV4-1 combines with J gene TRBJ2-7; 10 nucleotides line up with TRBD1. This CDR3 is built from 17 residues. CDR1 and CDR2 from the germline V gene are MGHRA and YSYEKL. The trim removed 4 bases at V and 2 bases at J, leaving 11 bases unmatched.

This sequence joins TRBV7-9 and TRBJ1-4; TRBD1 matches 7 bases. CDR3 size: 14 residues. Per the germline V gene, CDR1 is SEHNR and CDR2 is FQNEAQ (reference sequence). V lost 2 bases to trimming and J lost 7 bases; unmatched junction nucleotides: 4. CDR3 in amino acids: CASSLQGESEKLFF. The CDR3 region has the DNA TGTGCCAGCAGCTTACAGGGGGAAAGTGAAAAACTGTTTTTT.

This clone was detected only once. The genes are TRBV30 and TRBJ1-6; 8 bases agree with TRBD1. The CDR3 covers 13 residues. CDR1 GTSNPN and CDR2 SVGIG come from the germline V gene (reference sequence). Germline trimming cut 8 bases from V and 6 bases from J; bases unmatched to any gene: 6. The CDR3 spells CAGGTGLNSPLHF. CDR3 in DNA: TGTGCCGGGGGGACAGGCCTTAATTCACCCCTCCACTTT.

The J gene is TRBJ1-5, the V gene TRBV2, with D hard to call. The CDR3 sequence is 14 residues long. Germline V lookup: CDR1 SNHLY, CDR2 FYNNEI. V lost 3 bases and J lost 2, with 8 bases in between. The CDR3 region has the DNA TGTGCCAGCAGTGACGGGGTTGGCAATCAGCCCCAGCATTTT. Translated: CASSDGVGNQPQHF.

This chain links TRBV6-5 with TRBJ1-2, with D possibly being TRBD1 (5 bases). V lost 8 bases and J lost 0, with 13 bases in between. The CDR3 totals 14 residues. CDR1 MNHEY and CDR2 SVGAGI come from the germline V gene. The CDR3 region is CASSSGRPNYGYTF. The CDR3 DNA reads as TGTGCCAGCTCCTCAGGGCGACCTAACTATGGCTACACCTTC.

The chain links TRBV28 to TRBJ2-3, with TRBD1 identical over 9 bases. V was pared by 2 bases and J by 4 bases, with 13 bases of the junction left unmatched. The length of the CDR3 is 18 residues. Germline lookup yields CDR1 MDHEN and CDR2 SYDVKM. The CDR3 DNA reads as TGTGCCAGCAGTTTACTCCTTACGGGACAGGGTCCCGCAGATACGCAGTATTTT. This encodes CASSLLLTGQGPADTQYF.